This T cell receptor beta chain was captured by sequencing in a study of blood T cell repertoires in COVID-19. About the research overall: Acute and convalescent COVID-19 samples came from the United States, Italy and Spain. PBMCs, B-cell-depleted T cells, or T cells were the source of the cDNA or gDNA that made up the material.

Measured with immunoSEQ multiplex PCR; TCRdb has only the in-frame clones, and not every one. The repertoire holds 200,000 to 300,000 clones, with around 90% as singletons. The CDR3 contains 12 residues. CDR1 and CDR2 from the germline V gene are SNHLY and FYNNEI. Trimming took off 6 bases at V and 6 bases at J, with 6 bases between the two ends. This sequence joins TRBV2 and TRBJ1-6, with unresolved D. This TCR was recovered from a man between 25 and 39 years old with COVID-19, enrolled during active disease. Sequencing input: peripheral blood. CDR3 bases: TGTGCCAGCAGGGAGGGTAATTCACCCCTCCACTTT. This gives the protein CASREGNSPLHF.